A selection of T cell receptor beta chains follows, all from one sample in a study of T-cell memory formation after mild COVID-19. TCRdb re-derived calls from the 5' RACE reads in MiXCR, one entry per CDR3 protein. The data contain about 410,000 distinct CDR3 sequences, about a sixth of them seen just once; the ten biggest clones take up about 22%. Sequenced input: PBMCs or a T cell subset sorted from them (not recorded which). All receptors come from a man between 18 and 29 years old who had mild COVID-19 (a few samples of this study predate the infection). Cell type and time point are not known. Both conserved end residues are part of each CDR3. Each record gives: J gene, clone size, CDR3 length, V gene, D gene, CDR3 protein, CDR3 DNA. D genes are given only for firm matches. Clone size is shown for a subset of rows, as once, few, many or a class of expanded clone.

J gene: TRBJ1-2; clone size: -; CDR3 length: 14; V gene: TRBV20-1; D gene: -; CDR3 protein: CSAAQTELNYGYTF; CDR3 DNA: TGCAGTGCTGCTCAGACAGAGCTTAACTATGGCTACACCTTC
J gene: TRBJ2-5; clone size: many; CDR3 length: 14; V gene: TRBV7-9; D gene: -; CDR3 protein: CASSLLGRGETQYF; CDR3 DNA: TGTGCCAGCAGCTTACTTGGCAGGGGAGAGACCCAGTACTTC
J gene: TRBJ2-2; clone size: few; CDR3 length: 14; V gene: TRBV20-1; D gene: -; CDR3 protein: CSAKPGVNTGELFF; CDR3 DNA: TGCAGTGCTAAACCCGGGGTTAACACCGGGGAGCTGTTTTTT
J gene: TRBJ1-6; clone size: -; CDR3 length: 15; V gene: TRBV11-2; D gene: -; CDR3 protein: CASSSQGRIGSPLHF; CDR3 DNA: TGTGCCAGCAGCTCCCAGGGTAGGATAGGCTCACCCCTCCACTTT
J gene: TRBJ2-7; clone size: few; CDR3 length: 20; V gene: TRBV6-7; D gene: -; CDR3 protein: CASSYSIQTTGTNYSYEQYF; CDR3 DNA: TGTGCCAGCAGTTACTCCATACAAACGACAGGAACCAATTACTCCTACGAGCAGTACTTC
J gene: TRBJ2-3; clone size: few; CDR3 length: 16; V gene: TRBV5-1; D gene: -; CDR3 protein: CASSSGRVAGTDTQYF; CDR3 DNA: TGCGCCAGCAGCTCCGGACGGGTGGCCGGCACAGATACGCAGTATTTT
J gene: TRBJ2-3; clone size: few; CDR3 length: 15; V gene: TRBV10-3; D gene: TRBD1; CDR3 protein: CAIKNSQGVEDTQYF; CDR3 DNA: TGTGCCATCAAGAATAGCCAGGGGGTTGAAGATACGCAGTATTTT
J gene: TRBJ2-2; clone size: once; CDR3 length: 15; V gene: TRBV24-1; D gene: -; CDR3 protein: CATSGKGGKTGELFF; CDR3 DNA: TGTGCCACCAGTGGGAAGGGAGGAAAGACCGGGGAGCTGTTTTTT
J gene: TRBJ1-5; clone size: -; CDR3 length: 14; V gene: TRBV10-3; D gene: TRBD1; CDR3 protein: CAADGTGGVQPQHF; CDR3 DNA: TGTGCCGCGGATGGGACAGGGGGCGTTCAGCCCCAGCATTTT
J gene: TRBJ2-4; clone size: once; CDR3 length: 15; V gene: TRBV9; D gene: -; CDR3 protein: CASSPLISGGNIQYF; CDR3 DNA: TGTGCCAGCAGCCCGCTCATAAGTGGTGGAAACATTCAGTACTTC
J gene: TRBJ1-5; clone size: -; CDR3 length: 12; V gene: TRBV29-1; D gene: -; CDR3 protein: CSVEDDRGPQHF; CDR3 DNA: TGCAGCGTTGAAGATGATCGAGGACCCCAGCATTTT
J gene: TRBJ2-1; clone size: -; CDR3 length: 12; V gene: TRBV7-3; D gene: TRBD2; CDR3 protein: CASSGPGGEQFF; CDR3 DNA: TGTGCCAGCAGCGGCCCGGGGGGTGAGCAGTTCTTC
J gene: TRBJ2-1; clone size: few; CDR3 length: 14; V gene: TRBV5-1; D gene: -; CDR3 protein: CASSLEAPYNEQFF; CDR3 DNA: TGCGCCAGCAGCTTGGAGGCCCCCTACAATGAGCAGTTCTTC
J gene: TRBJ1-6; clone size: -; CDR3 length: 14; V gene: TRBV6-2/TRBV6-3; D gene: TRBD1; CDR3 protein: CASGPGQGNSPLHF; CDR3 DNA: TGTGCCAGCGGCCCGGGACAGGGGAATTCACCCCTCCACTTT
J gene: TRBJ1-4; clone size: -; CDR3 length: 14; V gene: TRBV28; D gene: TRBD1; CDR3 protein: CASRSWTGNEKLFF; CDR3 DNA: TGTGCCAGCAGGAGTTGGACAGGGAATGAAAAACTGTTTTTT
J gene: TRBJ2-2; clone size: few; CDR3 length: 14; V gene: TRBV13; D gene: -; CDR3 protein: CASSLEVGGGELFF; CDR3 DNA: TGTGCCAGCAGCTTAGAGGTCGGCGGCGGGGAGCTGTTTTTT
J gene: TRBJ2-3; clone size: few; CDR3 length: 14; V gene: TRBV2; D gene: -; CDR3 protein: CASTEGGSTDTQYF; CDR3 DNA: TGTGCCAGCACCGAAGGAGGGAGCACAGATACGCAGTATTTT
J gene: TRBJ1-2; clone size: -; CDR3 length: 14; V gene: TRBV18; D gene: -; CDR3 protein: CASSPSGGLYGYTF; CDR3 DNA: TGTGCCAGCTCACCGTCCGGCGGGTTATATGGCTACACCTTC
J gene: TRBJ1-2; clone size: -; CDR3 length: 14; V gene: TRBV18; D gene: -; CDR3 protein: CASSPLSRADGYTF; CDR3 DNA: TGTGCCAGCTCACCACTTTCCAGGGCGGATGGCTACACCTTC
J gene: TRBJ2-5; clone size: few; CDR3 length: 14; V gene: TRBV11-2; D gene: -; CDR3 protein: CASRAWGSEETQYF; CDR3 DNA: TGTGCCAGCAGAGCCTGGGGGAGCGAGGAGACCCAGTACTTC
J gene: TRBJ2-2; clone size: few; CDR3 length: 14; V gene: TRBV2; D gene: TRBD1; CDR3 protein: CASKGQENTGELFF; CDR3 DNA: TGTGCCAGTAAAGGACAGGAAAACACCGGGGAGCTGTTTTTT
J gene: TRBJ1-5; clone size: -; CDR3 length: 18; V gene: TRBV5-1; D gene: TRBD1; CDR3 protein: CASSLVPGQGNSNQPQHF; CDR3 DNA: TGCGCCAGCAGCTTGGTCCCGGGACAGGGAAATAGCAATCAGCCCCAGCATTTT
J gene: TRBJ2-3; clone size: -; CDR3 length: 14; V gene: TRBV5-1; D gene: TRBD2; CDR3 protein: CASSPGLGPDTQYF; CDR3 DNA: TGCGCCAGCAGCCCTGGACTAGGCCCAGATACGCAGTATTTT
J gene: TRBJ1-5; clone size: many; CDR3 length: 15; V gene: TRBV12-3/TRBV12-4; D gene: -; CDR3 protein: CASSFAVGVGQPQHF; CDR3 DNA: TGTGCCAGCAGTTTTGCAGTGGGGGTAGGGCAGCCCCAGCATTTT
J gene: TRBJ2-3; clone size: many; CDR3 length: 15; V gene: TRBV6-2/TRBV6-3; D gene: -; CDR3 protein: CASSRRGGVTDTQYF; CDR3 DNA: TGTGCCAGCTCGAGGAGGGGGGGGGTCACAGATACGCAGTATTTT
J gene: TRBJ2-3; clone size: -; CDR3 length: 15; V gene: TRBV7-9; D gene: TRBD2; CDR3 protein: CASSTTSGTPDTQYF; CDR3 DNA: TGTGCCAGCAGCACGACTAGCGGGACTCCAGATACGCAGTATTTT
J gene: TRBJ1-6; clone size: many; CDR3 length: 16; V gene: TRBV6-2/TRBV6-3; D gene: -; CDR3 protein: CASRNDPGFDNSPLHF; CDR3 DNA: TGTGCCAGCAGGAACGATCCGGGATTTGATAATTCACCCCTCCACTTT
J gene: TRBJ2-7; clone size: few; CDR3 length: 13; V gene: TRBV21-1; D gene: -; CDR3 protein: CASSKGDSYEQYF; CDR3 DNA: TGTGCCAGCAGCAAAGGGGACAGTTACGAGCAGTACTTC
J gene: TRBJ2-3; clone size: few; CDR3 length: 20; V gene: TRBV9; D gene: TRBD2; CDR3 protein: CASSVGVGLAGGRFTDTQYF; CDR3 DNA: TGTGCCAGCAGCGTAGGGGTAGGACTAGCGGGGGGGCGTTTTACAGATACGCAGTATTTT
J gene: TRBJ1-2; clone size: -; CDR3 length: 11; V gene: TRBV7-2; D gene: -; CDR3 protein: CASSLGHGYTF; CDR3 DNA: TGTGCCAGCAGCTTAGGCCATGGCTACACCTTC
J gene: TRBJ1-1; clone size: -; CDR3 length: 13; V gene: TRBV20-1; D gene: TRBD1; CDR3 protein: CSAPTGGDTEAFF; CDR3 DNA: TGCAGTGCTCCAACAGGGGGGGACACTGAAGCTTTCTTT
J gene: TRBJ2-7; clone size: -; CDR3 length: 13; V gene: TRBV15; D gene: -; CDR3 protein: CATSRGRVYEQYF; CDR3 DNA: TGTGCCACCAGCAGAGGCAGGGTCTACGAGCAGTACTTC
J gene: TRBJ2-5; clone size: many; CDR3 length: 13; V gene: TRBV7-3; D gene: -; CDR3 protein: CASSLNTEETQYF; CDR3 DNA: TGTGCCAGCAGCTTAAATACCGAAGAGACCCAGTACTTC
J gene: TRBJ2-4; clone size: few; CDR3 length: 18; V gene: TRBV28; D gene: -; CDR3 protein: CASSLIPGTTLAKNIQYF; CDR3 DNA: TGTGCCAGCAGTTTAATCCCGGGAACCACTCTAGCCAAAAACATTCAGTACTTC
J gene: TRBJ2-7; clone size: few; CDR3 length: 14; V gene: TRBV6-6; D gene: -; CDR3 protein: CASTPIEGSYEQYF; CDR3 DNA: TGTGCCAGCACCCCCATCGAGGGCTCCTACGAGCAGTACTTC
J gene: TRBJ2-1; clone size: few; CDR3 length: 15; V gene: TRBV27; D gene: TRBD1; CDR3 protein: CASSLLSRGRFGQFF; CDR3 DNA: TGTGCCAGCAGTTTATTGTCCAGGGGGCGCTTTGGGCAGTTCTTC
J gene: TRBJ2-5; clone size: -; CDR3 length: 14; V gene: TRBV7-2; D gene: TRBD2; CDR3 protein: CASSVGGDLETQYF; CDR3 DNA: TGTGCCAGCAGCGTCGGGGGGGACCTGGAGACCCAGTACTTC
J gene: TRBJ2-3; clone size: -; CDR3 length: 14; V gene: TRBV12-5; D gene: -; CDR3 protein: CASGPGTGTDTQYF; CDR3 DNA: TGTGCTAGTGGACCCGGGACCGGCACAGATACGCAGTATTTT
J gene: TRBJ2-2; clone size: -; CDR3 length: 15; V gene: TRBV19; D gene: -; CDR3 protein: CASTILDTNTGELFF; CDR3 DNA: TGTGCCAGTACCATACTTGACACGAACACCGGGGAGCTGTTTTTT
J gene: TRBJ2-5; clone size: -; CDR3 length: 21; V gene: TRBV7-2; D gene: -; CDR3 protein: CASSLIGVGPTVPGWRETQYF; CDR3 DNA: TGTGCCAGCAGCTTAATAGGCGTGGGACCGACAGTGCCGGGGTGGAGGGAGACCCAGTACTTC
J gene: TRBJ1-2; clone size: many; CDR3 length: 15; V gene: TRBV6-5; D gene: -; CDR3 protein: CASRDGGGGGYGYTF; CDR3 DNA: TGTGCCAGCAGGGATGGAGGGGGTGGAGGCTATGGCTACACCTTC
J gene: TRBJ1-1; clone size: few; CDR3 length: 16; V gene: TRBV4-2; D gene: -; CDR3 protein: CASSQGDRATNTEAFF; CDR3 DNA: TGTGCCAGCAGCCAAGGGGACCGCGCCACGAACACTGAAGCTTTCTTT
J gene: TRBJ2-3; clone size: few; CDR3 length: 15; V gene: TRBV4-3; D gene: -; CDR3 protein: CASSQNKGTTDTQYF; CDR3 DNA: TGCGCCAGCAGCCAAAACAAGGGGACTACAGATACGCAGTATTTT
J gene: TRBJ2-2; clone size: -; CDR3 length: 13; V gene: TRBV28; D gene: -; CDR3 protein: CASRHRSTGELFF; CDR3 DNA: TGTGCCAGCAGACACAGGTCCACCGGGGAGCTGTTTTTT
J gene: TRBJ2-3; clone size: few; CDR3 length: 18; V gene: TRBV6-5; D gene: TRBD2; CDR3 protein: CASRSRLAGDIITDTQYF; CDR3 DNA: TGTGCCAGCAGATCCCGACTAGCGGGGGACATCATAACAGATACGCAGTATTTT
J gene: TRBJ1-1; clone size: -; CDR3 length: 13; V gene: TRBV5-1; D gene: -; CDR3 protein: CASSHRGSDVGFF; CDR3 DNA: TGCGCCAGCAGCCACCGGGGATCTGACGTTGGTTTCTTT
J gene: TRBJ2-3; clone size: few; CDR3 length: 17; V gene: TRBV4-1; D gene: TRBD1; CDR3 protein: CASSPHRGQLDWDTQYF; CDR3 DNA: TGCGCCAGCAGCCCCCATCGGGGACAGCTTGATTGGGATACGCAGTATTTT
J gene: TRBJ2-7; clone size: -; CDR3 length: 17; V gene: TRBV4-3; D gene: -; CDR3 protein: CASSHFGGQGGRYEQYF; CDR3 DNA: TGCGCCAGCAGCCATTTCGGTGGACAGGGAGGGAGGTACGAGCAGTACTTC
J gene: TRBJ2-6; clone size: -; CDR3 length: 17; V gene: TRBV18; D gene: TRBD1; CDR3 protein: CASSYGTVPSGANVLTF; CDR3 DNA: TGTGCCAGCTCGTACGGGACAGTGCCCTCTGGGGCCAACGTCCTGACTTTC
J gene: TRBJ2-1; clone size: many; CDR3 length: 17; V gene: TRBV11-2; D gene: -; CDR3 protein: CASSFGPRDPPYNEQFF; CDR3 DNA: TGTGCCAGCAGCTTTGGACCACGGGACCCTCCCTACAATGAGCAGTTCTTC
J gene: TRBJ2-5; clone size: -; CDR3 length: 15; V gene: TRBV6-5; D gene: TRBD1; CDR3 protein: CASSYHGTAQETQYF; CDR3 DNA: TGTGCCAGCAGTTACCACGGGACAGCCCAAGAGACCCAGTACTTC
J gene: TRBJ2-7; clone size: -; CDR3 length: 13; V gene: TRBV6-1; D gene: TRBD1; CDR3 protein: CASSETGSYEQYF; CDR3 DNA: TGTGCCAGCAGTGAGACAGGGTCCTACGAGCAGTACTTC
J gene: TRBJ1-1; clone size: -; CDR3 length: 14; V gene: TRBV12-3/TRBV12-4; D gene: -; CDR3 protein: CASSLRGRWTEAFF; CDR3 DNA: TGTGCCAGCAGTTTACGGGGGAGGTGGACTGAAGCTTTCTTT
J gene: TRBJ2-1; clone size: few; CDR3 length: 16; V gene: TRBV7-2; D gene: -; CDR3 protein: CASSLDRAGRQNEQFF; CDR3 DNA: TGTGCCAGCAGCTTAGACAGGGCGGGCCGGCAGAATGAGCAGTTCTTC
J gene: TRBJ2-7; clone size: few; CDR3 length: 15; V gene: TRBV5-5; D gene: -; CDR3 protein: CASSFSVSPLYEQYF; CDR3 DNA: TGTGCCAGCAGCTTTAGTGTCAGCCCTTTATACGAGCAGTACTTC
J gene: TRBJ2-1; clone size: -; CDR3 length: 14; V gene: TRBV4-2; D gene: -; CDR3 protein: CASGSGTVDNEQFF; CDR3 DNA: TGTGCCAGCGGTTCCGGGACGGTTGACAATGAGCAGTTCTTC
J gene: TRBJ2-3; clone size: few; CDR3 length: 16; V gene: TRBV5-1; D gene: -; CDR3 protein: CASSLVPGTGTDTQYF; CDR3 DNA: TGCGCCAGCAGCTTGGTGCCGGGGACGGGAACAGATACGCAGTATTTT
J gene: TRBJ2-4; clone size: few; CDR3 length: 12; V gene: TRBV7-9; D gene: -; CDR3 protein: CASSLDRHIQYF; CDR3 DNA: TGTGCCAGCAGCTTAGACAGGCACATTCAGTACTTC
J gene: TRBJ1-1; clone size: few; CDR3 length: 15; V gene: TRBV29-1; D gene: -; CDR3 protein: CSVADVQGMDTEAFF; CDR3 DNA: TGCAGCGTTGCGGATGTACAGGGCATGGACACTGAAGCTTTCTTT
J gene: TRBJ2-3; clone size: many; CDR3 length: 13; V gene: TRBV28; D gene: -; CDR3 protein: CASTPPGRDTQYF; CDR3 DNA: TGTGCCAGCACCCCACCGGGCCGAGATACGCAGTATTTT